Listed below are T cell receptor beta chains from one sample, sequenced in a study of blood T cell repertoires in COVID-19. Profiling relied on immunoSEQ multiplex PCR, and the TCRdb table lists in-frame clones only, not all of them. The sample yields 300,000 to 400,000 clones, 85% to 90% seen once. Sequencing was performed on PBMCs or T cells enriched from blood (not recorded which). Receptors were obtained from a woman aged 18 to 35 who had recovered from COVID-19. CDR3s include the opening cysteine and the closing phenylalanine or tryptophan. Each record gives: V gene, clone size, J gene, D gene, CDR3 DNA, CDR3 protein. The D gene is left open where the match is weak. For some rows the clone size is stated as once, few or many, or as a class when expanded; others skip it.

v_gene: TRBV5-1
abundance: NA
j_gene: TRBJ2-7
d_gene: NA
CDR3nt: TGCGCCAGCAGCGTGGACAGATTCTACGAGCAGTACTTC
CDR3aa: CASSVDRFYEQYF

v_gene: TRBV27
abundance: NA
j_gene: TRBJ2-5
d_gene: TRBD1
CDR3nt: TGTGCCAGCAGTTCCGGACAGGGCCGATGGGAGACCCAGTACTTC
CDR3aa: CASSSGQGRWETQYF

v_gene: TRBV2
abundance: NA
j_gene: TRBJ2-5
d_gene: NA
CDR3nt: TGTGCCAGCGTGGGGGGTCGACAGACCCAGTACTTC
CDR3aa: CASVGGRQTQYF

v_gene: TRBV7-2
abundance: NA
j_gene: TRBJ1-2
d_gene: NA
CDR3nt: TGTGCCAGCAGCCTAGCCCTAGGGGGGGTTAACTATGGCTACACCTTC
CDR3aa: CASSLALGGVNYGYTF

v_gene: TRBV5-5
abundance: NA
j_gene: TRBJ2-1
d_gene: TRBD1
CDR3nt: TGTGCCAGCAGCTACGACGACAGGGCCAGGGATGAGCAGTTCTTC
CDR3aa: CASSYDDRARDEQFF

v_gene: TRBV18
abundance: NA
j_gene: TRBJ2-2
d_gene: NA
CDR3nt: TGTGCCAGCTCACCACTCGGTCTGCGCACCGGGGAGCTGTTTTTT
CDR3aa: CASSPLGLRTGELFF

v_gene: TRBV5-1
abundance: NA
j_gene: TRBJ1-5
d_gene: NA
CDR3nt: TGCGCCAGCAGCTTGGCACTGGATCAGCCCCAGCATTTT
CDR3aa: CASSLALDQPQHF

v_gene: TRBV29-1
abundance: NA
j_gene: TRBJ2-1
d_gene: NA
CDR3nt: TGCAGCGTTGTTCCTTACAATGAGCAGTTCTTC
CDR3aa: CSVVPYNEQFF

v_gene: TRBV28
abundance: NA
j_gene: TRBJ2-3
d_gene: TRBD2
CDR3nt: TGTGCCAGCAGTCACAAGCGGGGGATACCTTCAGATACGCAGTATTTT
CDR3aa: CASSHKRGIPSDTQYF

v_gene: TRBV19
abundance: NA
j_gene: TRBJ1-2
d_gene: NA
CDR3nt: TGTGCCAGTAGCCCCAGAACGAGGGATGGCTACACCTTC
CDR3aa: CASSPRTRDGYTF

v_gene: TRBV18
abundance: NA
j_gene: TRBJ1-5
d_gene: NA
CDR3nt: TGTGCCAGCTCACCCAACCTAGGGGAGCCCCAGCATTTT
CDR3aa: CASSPNLGEPQHF

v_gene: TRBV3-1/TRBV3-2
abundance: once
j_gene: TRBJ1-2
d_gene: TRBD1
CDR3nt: TGTGCCAGCAGCCTCGGACAGGGAGGGTCTGGCTACACCTTC
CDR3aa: CASSLGQGGSGYTF

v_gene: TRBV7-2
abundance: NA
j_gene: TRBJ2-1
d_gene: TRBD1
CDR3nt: TGTGCCAGCAGCCCCACCCAGGGGGCGGATGAGCAGTTCTTC
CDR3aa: CASSPTQGADEQFF

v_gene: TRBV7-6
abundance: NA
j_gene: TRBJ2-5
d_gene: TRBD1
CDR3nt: TGTGCCAGCAGCCCCGGACAGGGGGGGACCCAGTACTTC
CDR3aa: CASSPGQGGTQYF

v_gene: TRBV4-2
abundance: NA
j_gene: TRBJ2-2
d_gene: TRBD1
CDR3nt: TGTGCCAGCAGCCCATTACTCCTGGACAGGGGAGAGACCGGGGAGCTGTTTTTT
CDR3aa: CASSPLLLDRGETGELFF

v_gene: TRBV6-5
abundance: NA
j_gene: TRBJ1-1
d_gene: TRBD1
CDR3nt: TGTGCCAGCAGGGACAGGGGGCTGAACACTGAAGCTTTCTTT
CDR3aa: CASRDRGLNTEAFF

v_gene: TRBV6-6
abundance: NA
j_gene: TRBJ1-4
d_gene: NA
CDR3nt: TGTGCCAGCAGTTACTCCGGGGGGCTGAATGAAAAACTGTTTTTT
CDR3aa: CASSYSGGLNEKLFF

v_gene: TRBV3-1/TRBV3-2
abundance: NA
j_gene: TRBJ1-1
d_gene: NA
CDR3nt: TGTGCCAGCAGACAAGTCTATGAGGGCTCGGGAACTGAAGCTTTCTTT
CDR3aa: CASRQVYEGSGTEAFF

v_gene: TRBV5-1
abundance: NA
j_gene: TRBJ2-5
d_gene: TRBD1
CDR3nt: TGCGCCAGCAGCTGGGGGACAGGTGGGCAAGAGACCCAGTACTTC
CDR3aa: CASSWGTGGQETQYF

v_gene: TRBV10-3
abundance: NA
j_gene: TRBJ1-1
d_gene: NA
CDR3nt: TGTGCCATCAGTGCGTCATCTCGGGAAACTGAAGCTTTCTTT
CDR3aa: CAISASSRETEAFF

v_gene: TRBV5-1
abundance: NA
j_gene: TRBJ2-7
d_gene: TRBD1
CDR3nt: TGCGCCAGCAGACCCTCCGACAGGGGAAGGGGTTACTACGAGCAGTACTTC
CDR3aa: CASRPSDRGRGYYEQYF

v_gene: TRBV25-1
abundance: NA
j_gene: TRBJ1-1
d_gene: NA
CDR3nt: TGTGCCAGCAGTGAACATCCCCGCAGGGAGAACACTGAAGCTTTCTTT
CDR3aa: CASSEHPRRENTEAFF

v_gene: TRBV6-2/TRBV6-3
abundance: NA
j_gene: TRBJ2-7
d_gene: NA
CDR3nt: TGTGCCAGCAGTTCGTCTTCTACAGGGACCCGCTACGAGCAGTACTTC
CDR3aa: CASSSSSTGTRYEQYF

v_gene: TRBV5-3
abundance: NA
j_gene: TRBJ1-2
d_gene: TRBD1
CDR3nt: TGTGCCAGCACAGGGGGCTACTATGGCTACACCTTC
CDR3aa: CASTGGYYGYTF

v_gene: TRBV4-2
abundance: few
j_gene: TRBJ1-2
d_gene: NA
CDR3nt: TGTGCCAGCAGCCAAGATGAAGGCAGGGGCGCCTATGGCTACACCTTC
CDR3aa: CASSQDEGRGAYGYTF

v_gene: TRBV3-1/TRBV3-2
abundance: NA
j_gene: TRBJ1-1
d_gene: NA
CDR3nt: TGTGCCAGCAGCGATCCCCCCGGGGGGCACACTGAAGCTTTCTTT
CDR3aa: CASSDPPGGHTEAFF

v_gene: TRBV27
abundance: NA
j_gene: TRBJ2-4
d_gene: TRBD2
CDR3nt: TGTGCCAGCAGTTCTCTAGCGGGTCTAGCCAAAAACATTCAGTACTTC
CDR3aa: CASSSLAGLAKNIQYF

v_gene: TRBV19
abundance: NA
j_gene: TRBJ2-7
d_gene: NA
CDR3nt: TGTGCCAGTAGTATAAAGCGGACCTTCTACGAGCAGTACTTC
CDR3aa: CASSIKRTFYEQYF

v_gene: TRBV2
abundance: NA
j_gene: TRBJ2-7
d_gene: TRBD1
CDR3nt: TGTGCCAGCCGAACCGGACAGGGATCCTACGAGCAGTACTTC
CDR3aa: CASRTGQGSYEQYF

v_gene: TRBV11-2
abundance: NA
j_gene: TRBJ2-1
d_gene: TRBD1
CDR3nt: TGTGCCAGCAGCGTCGACAGGGGCGAATACAATGAGCAGTTCTTC
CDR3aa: CASSVDRGEYNEQFF

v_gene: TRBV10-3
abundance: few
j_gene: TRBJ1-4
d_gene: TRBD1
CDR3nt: TGTGCCATCAGTGACGAGACAGGGGATGAAAAACTGTTTTTT
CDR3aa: CAISDETGDEKLFF

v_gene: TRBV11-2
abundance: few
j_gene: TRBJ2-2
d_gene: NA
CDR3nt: TGTGCCACAGCTATCCGGGGCACCGGGGAGCTGTTTTTT
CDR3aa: CATAIRGTGELFF

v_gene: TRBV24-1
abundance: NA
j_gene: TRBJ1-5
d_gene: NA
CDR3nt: TGTGCCACCAGTGATTGGGGGGATCAGCCCCAGCATTTT
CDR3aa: CATSDWGDQPQHF

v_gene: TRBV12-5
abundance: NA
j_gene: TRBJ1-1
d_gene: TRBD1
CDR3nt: TGTGCTAGTGGTTTTGGGACAGGTGACACTGAAGCTTTCTTT
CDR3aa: CASGFGTGDTEAFF

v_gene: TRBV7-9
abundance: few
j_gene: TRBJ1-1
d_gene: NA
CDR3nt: TGTGCCAGCAGCTTACGAGAAGATAACACTGAAGCTTTCTTT
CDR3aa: CASSLREDNTEAFF

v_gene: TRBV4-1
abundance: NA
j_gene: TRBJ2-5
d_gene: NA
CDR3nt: TGCGCCAGCAGCCAAGATAGCGGCGTCCAAGAGACCCAGTACTTC
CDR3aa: CASSQDSGVQETQYF

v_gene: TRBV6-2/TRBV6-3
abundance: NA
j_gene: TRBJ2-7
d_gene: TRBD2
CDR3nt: TGTGCCAGCACTTACTCAAAGCGGGGGGAGTACGAGCAGTACTTC
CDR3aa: CASTYSKRGEYEQYF

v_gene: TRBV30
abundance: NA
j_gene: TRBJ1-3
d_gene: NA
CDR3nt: TGTGCCTGTTCAGTGGGCCCTGGAAACACCATATATTTT
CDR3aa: CACSVGPGNTIYF

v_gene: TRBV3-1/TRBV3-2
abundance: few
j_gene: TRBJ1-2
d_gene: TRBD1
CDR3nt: TGTGCCAGCAGCCAATTGGGACAGCTTGGCTACACCTTC
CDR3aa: CASSQLGQLGYTF

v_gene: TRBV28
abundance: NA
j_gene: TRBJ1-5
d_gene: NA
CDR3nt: TGTGCCAGCAGTTTTTTCTCTGGGCAGTCGAATCAGCCCCAGCATTTT
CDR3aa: CASSFFSGQSNQPQHF

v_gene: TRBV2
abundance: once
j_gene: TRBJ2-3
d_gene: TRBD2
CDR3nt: TGTGCCATCCTCGTTAGCGGGACCTTCCCAGGGGATACGCAGTATTTT
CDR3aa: CAILVSGTFPGDTQYF

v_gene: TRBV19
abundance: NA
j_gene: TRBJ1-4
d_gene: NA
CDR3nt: TGTGCCAGTAGTATCCAGGGTACTAATGAAAAACTGTTTTTT
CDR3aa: CASSIQGTNEKLFF

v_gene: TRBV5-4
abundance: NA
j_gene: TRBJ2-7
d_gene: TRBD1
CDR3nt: TGTGCCAGCAGCTTTGGCGGGACAGGGCCCTACGAGCAGTACTTC
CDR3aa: CASSFGGTGPYEQYF

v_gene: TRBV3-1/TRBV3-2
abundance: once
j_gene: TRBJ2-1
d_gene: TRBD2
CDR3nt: TGTGCCAGCAGCCAAGGAACTAGCGGGGTCGACAATGAGCAGTTCTTC
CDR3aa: CASSQGTSGVDNEQFF

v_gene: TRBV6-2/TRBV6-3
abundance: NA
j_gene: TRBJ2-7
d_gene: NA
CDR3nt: TGTGCCAGCAGCCGATCGCAGGGGCGGTACTTC
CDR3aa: CASSRSQGRYF

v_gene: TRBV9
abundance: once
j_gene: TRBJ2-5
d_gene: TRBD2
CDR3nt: TGTGCCAGCACCGCGGGACTAGCGGGGGGGGAGACCCAGTACTTC
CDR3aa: CASTAGLAGGETQYF

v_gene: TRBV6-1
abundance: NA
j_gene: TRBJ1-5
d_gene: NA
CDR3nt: TGTGCCAGCAGTGATACCGGGACACGCGCTCAGCCCCAGCATTTT
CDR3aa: CASSDTGTRAQPQHF

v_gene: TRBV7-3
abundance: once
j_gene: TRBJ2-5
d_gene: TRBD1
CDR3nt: TGTGCCAGCAGCTTGGTCGACAGGGACCAAGAGACCCAGTACTTC
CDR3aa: CASSLVDRDQETQYF

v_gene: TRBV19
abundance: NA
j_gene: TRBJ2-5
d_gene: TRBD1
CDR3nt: TGTGCCAGTAGTATCCCAAGACAGGGGGTGGGTATGGAGACCCAGTACTTC
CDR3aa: CASSIPRQGVGMETQYF

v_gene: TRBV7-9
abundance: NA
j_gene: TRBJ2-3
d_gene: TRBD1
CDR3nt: TGTGCCGTCGAGACAGGGGGAAGCACAGATACGCAGTATTTT
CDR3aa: CAVETGGSTDTQYF

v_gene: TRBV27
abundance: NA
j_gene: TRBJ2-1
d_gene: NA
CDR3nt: TGTGCCAGCAGTAGACAGTTCCTTAGCTCCTACAATGAGCAGTTCTTC
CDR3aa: CASSRQFLSSYNEQFF

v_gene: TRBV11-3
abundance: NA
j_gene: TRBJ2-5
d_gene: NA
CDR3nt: TGTGCCAGCAGCGCAGACACGTCCGAGACCCAGTACTTC
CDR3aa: CASSADTSETQYF

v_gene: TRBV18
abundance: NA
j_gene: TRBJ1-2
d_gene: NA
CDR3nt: TGTGCCAGCTCACCGAGGACAGCCCAAGCTAACTATGGCTACACCTTC
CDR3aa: CASSPRTAQANYGYTF

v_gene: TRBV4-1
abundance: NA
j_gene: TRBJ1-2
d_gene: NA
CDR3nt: TGCGCCAGCAGCCAAGAGGGATGGGACTATTACTACACCTTC
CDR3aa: CASSQEGWDYYYTF